The 18 T cell receptor beta chains in this list originate from one sample, sequenced in a study of T cell repertoires in cytomegalovirus infection. These TCRs are of unknown antigen specificity. TCRdb used MiXCR to reprocess the reads, holding one entry per CDR3 protein. The sample records approximately 910,000 distinct CDR3 sequences, approximately 31% being singletons. The sequencing used cultured CD8+ T cells from PBMCs, collected from culture after CMV antigen stimulation. These receptors were obtained from a human donor in good health (CMV status not recorded). Some clones in this sample may be carry-over from other donors' samples.

A few counts support this clonotype. The chain joins TRBV27 to TRBJ1-1, with D maybe TRBD1 (6 bases). The germline V and J ends were trimmed by 10 bases and 2 bases, with 14 bases remaining between them. The germline V gene encodes CDR1 MNHEY and CDR2 SMNVEV (reference sequence). The CDR3 loop spans 13 amino acids. This CDR3 reads CATVGRGNTEAFF. CDR3 DNA: TGTGCCACCGTGGGCAGGGGCAACACTGAAGCTTTCTTT.

This clonotype was seen only a few times. The chain couples TRBV10-3 to TRBJ1-3, with D possibly matching TRBD1 (5 bases). Germline CDR1 is ENHRY and CDR2 is SYGVKD. Between the trimmed V and J ends, which lost 4 bases and 1 base, there was a span of 14 bases. The CDR3 spans 16 residues. CDR3 sequence: CAISARGVRSGNTIYF. The CDR3 DNA sequence: TGTGCCATCAGTGCTCGGGGGGTGAGGTCTGGAAACACCATATATTTT.

This clonotype showed up just a few times. This chain joins TRBV5-1 and TRBJ1-2; D perhaps matches TRBD1 (6 bases). Trimming removed 0 bases at V and 4 bases at J, with 25 bases between. Germline CDR1 SGHRS, CDR2 YFSETQ. There are 19 residues in the CDR3. CDR3 DNA: TGCGCCAGCAGCTTGGGTTCCCCAGACAGGCCGGACCCCGTCTATGGCTACACCTTC. It specifies CASSLGSPDRPDPVYGYTF.

The chain uses TRBV27 and TRBJ2-3, with 10 bases matching TRBD2. This CDR3 has 16 amino acids. Germline lookup yields CDR1 MNHEY and CDR2 SMNVEV (reference sequence). Unmatched junction bases numbered 7, after V lost 5 bases and J lost 2 bases. The CDR3 reads CASSITTSGPTDTQYF. CDR3 nucleotides: TGTGCCAGCAGTATAACGACTAGCGGGCCCACAGATACGCAGTATTTT.

The chain recombines TRBV6-5 with TRBJ1-1; D ambiguous. The CDR3 loop spans 13 amino acids. Germline lookup yields CDR1 MNHEY and CDR2 SVGAGI. V was pared by 8 bases and J by 4 bases, with 14 bases between. The CDR3 region is CASAVGRGTEAFF. The CDR3 region has the DNA TGTGCCAGCGCCGTCGGCAGAGGCACTGAAGCTTTCTTT.

The V gene is TRBV15, the J gene TRBJ2-7; 7 positions match TRBD2. The CDR3 sequence is 16 residues long. Trimming removed 0 bases from V and 3 bases from J; junction bases left unmatched: 8. CDR1 is LNHNV, CDR2 YYDKDF, per germline (reference sequence). The CDR3 DNA reads as TGTGCCACCAGCAGAGATGTTGCGGGAGAAAACTACGAGCAGTACTTC. Protein sequence: CATSRDVAGENYEQYF.

There are many counts of this clonotype. V usage is TRBV7-9 and J usage is TRBJ2-5; D is possibly TRBD1 (6 bases). Germline values: CDR1 SEHNR, CDR2 FQNEAQ (reference sequence). With 5 bases removed from V and 1 base from J, the gap between germline ends came to 8 bases. CDR3 length: 13 residues. The CDR3 DNA follows: TGTGCCAGCAGCCCGGACAGCCAAGAGACCCAGTACTTC. Translation gives CASSPDSQETQYF.

This clonotype was detected only once. V and J are TRBV6-6 and TRBJ2-1, with 9 bases matching TRBD1. This CDR3 contains 14 residues. Germline V gives CDR1 MNHNY, CDR2 SVGAGI (reference sequence). V dropped 8 bases and J dropped 8; count of bases not matched to a gene: 10. CDR3 loop: CASARTGEEDEQFF. CDR3 bases: TGTGCCAGCGCCAGGACAGGGGAGGAGGATGAGCAGTTCTTC.

The V gene is TRBV5-1, the J gene TRBJ1-1; TRBD1 might be the D (6 bases). The ends were cut back, 1 base at V and 5 bases at J, with 15 bases in the middle. Germline-derived CDR1 and CDR2 are SGHRS and YFSETQ. The CDR3 consists of 15 residues. The CDR3 DNA reads as TGCGCCAGCAGCTTGCATCAAGGGGGAGGGACTGAAGCTTTCTTT. It codes for CASSLHQGGGTEAFF.

The rearrangement uses TRBV3-1 and TRBJ2-4; no firm D call. Deletions cut 0 bases from V and 1 base from J, with 10 bases between. CDR3 size: 16 residues. The germline gives CDR1 LGHDT, CDR2 YNNKEL (reference sequence). The CDR3 is CASSQDWAAAKNIQYF. In nucleotides, the CDR3 is TGTGCCAGCAGCCAAGATTGGGCAGCTGCCAAAAACATTCAGTACTTC.

The chain employs TRBV2 and TRBJ1-3, with a tentative D call TRBD1 (5 bases). The germline V gene encodes CDR1 SNHLY and CDR2 FYNNEI. The V gene lost 1 base and the J gene lost 4 bases, with 14 bases spanning the gap. CDR3 length: 16 residues. In nucleotides, the CDR3 is TGTGCCAGCAGTGAAGTGTCCCAGGGTACAGGAAACACCATATATTTT. It is translated as CASSEVSQGTGNTIYF. Full variable domain (missing parts from reference TRBV2 and TRBJ1-3): EPEVTQTPSHQVTQMGQEVILRCVPISNHLYFYWYRQILGQKVEFLVSFYNNEISEKSEIFDDQFSVERPDGSNFTLKIRSTKLEDSAMYFCASSEVSQGTGNTIYFGEGSWLTVV.

V usage is TRBV7-9 and J usage is TRBJ2-1; D is ambiguous. Trimming removed 7 bases at V and 5 bases at J, with 9 bases between. Per the germline V gene, CDR1 is SEHNR and CDR2 is FQNEAQ (reference sequence). The CDR3 loop spans 12 amino acids. The CDR3 loop reads CASTRGNNEQFF. The DNA for the CDR3 is TGTGCCAGCACCCGAGGCAACAATGAGCAGTTCTTC.

Points on this clonotype: Its ends do not fully match the called genes, so a read error is possible. The J gene is TRBJ2-7, the V gene TRBV7-9; D not resolved. Germline V CDR1 and CDR2: SEHNR, FQNEAQ (reference sequence). CDR3 size: 12 residues. The CDR3 loop reads CASSLMAFEQCF. The DNA of the CDR3 is TGTGCCAGCAGCTTAATGGCTTTCGAGCAGTGCTTC. Based on the CDR3 plus reference TRBV7-9 and TRBJ2-7, the full variable domain is DTGVSQNPRHKITKRGQNVTFRCDPISEHNRLYWYRQTLGQGPEFLTYFQNEAQLEKSRLLSDRFSAERPKGSFSTLEIQRTEQGDSAMYLCASSLMAFEQCFGPGTRLTVT.

The CDR3 DNA reads as TGTGCCAGCAGCGTAGATACGGGGGGCATGAACACTGAAGCTTTCTTT. Translation gives CASSVDTGGMNTEAFF. The V gene is TRBV9, the J gene TRBJ1-1; D is possibly TRBD1 (6 bases). This CDR3 contains 16 residues. Trimming removed 0 bases at V and 0 bases at J, with 12 bases between. Germline V gene data show CDR1 as SGDLS and CDR2 as YYNGEE.

This chain links TRBV7-9 with TRBJ2-2; D gene uncertain. The germline gives CDR1 SEHNR, CDR2 FQNEAQ (reference sequence). CDR3 length: 16 residues. Trimming left V 7 bases short and J 4 bases short, with 19 bases between. The CDR3 loop reads CASTSPEAAPTGELFF. CDR3 nucleotide sequence: TGTGCCAGCACCTCCCCTGAGGCGGCTCCCACCGGGGAGCTGTTTTTT.

The genes are TRBV7-9 and TRBJ2-7; D gene unclear. The germline gives CDR1 SEHNR, CDR2 FQNEAQ (reference sequence). The V end lost 4 bases, the J end lost 4 bases, and 11 bases lay between the germline ends. The CDR3 consists of 13 residues. CDR3 sequence (DNA): TGTGCCAGCAGCTACGCCGTGGGTTACGAGCAGTACTTC. It yields the protein CASSYAVGYEQYF. The full variable domain, in which reference TRBV7-9 and TRBJ2-7 provide the parts outside the CDR3, is DTGVSQNPRHKITKRGQNVTFRCDPISEHNRLYWYRQTLGQGPEFLTYFQNEAQLEKSRLLSDRFSAERPKGSFSTLEIQRTEQGDSAMYLCASSYAVGYEQYFGPGTRLTVT.

This clonotype was counted only a few times. The genes are TRBV13 and TRBJ2-7, with TRBD2 identical over 8 bases. Germline V gene lookup returns CDR1 PRHDT and CDR2 FYEKMQ (reference sequence). Trimming removed 5 bases from V and 1 base from J; junction bases left unmatched: 10. The CDR3 is 16 residues long. For the CDR3, the DNA is TGTGCCAGCAGCCCCCTCGGCGGGGGGCTATCCTACGAGCAGTACTTC. Translated: CASSPLGGGLSYEQYF. Drawing the rest from reference TRBV13 and TRBJ2-7, the complete variable domain is AAGVIQSPRHLIKEKRETATLKCYPIPRHDTVYWYQQGPGQDPQFLISFYEKMQSDKGSIPDRFSAQQFSDYHSELNMSSLELGDSALYFCASSPLGGGLSYEQYFGPGTRLTVT.

The chain uses TRBV12-3 or TRBV12-4 and TRBJ2-5, with 8 positions matching TRBD1. V was clipped by 6 bases and J by 4 bases; unmatched bases: 4. This CDR3 is 13 amino acids long. The CDR3 loop reads CASRDDRGETQYF. DNA of the CDR3: TGTGCCAGCAGGGATGACAGGGGAGAGACCCAGTACTTC.